The rows below give T cell receptor beta chains drawn from one sample of a study of blood T cell repertoires in COVID-19. The repertoire was sequenced with immunoSEQ multiplex PCR; TCRdb's copy has only in-frame clones and lacks some. The sample yields fewer than 55,000 clones, around 80% seen once. The sample taken for sequencing was peripheral blood. The receptors derive from a woman of 80 years or more with COVID-19, enrolled during active disease. The CDR3 runs from the conserved cysteine through the conserved F or W. A D gene is named only where the DNA matches it firmly. Clone size is given for some rows only: seen once, a few or many times, or a class if the clone is expanded.

j_call: TRBJ2-1
d_call: -
v_call: TRBV29-1
clone_size: -
cdr3_nt: TGCAGCATATCCAGCGTGGCGGAGCAGTTCTTC
cdr3_aa: CSISSVAEQFF

j_call: TRBJ1-1
d_call: -
v_call: TRBV19
clone_size: -
cdr3_nt: TGTGCCAGTAGTATTTCCGTCTTTAAAGAAGCTTTCTTT
cdr3_aa: CASSISVFKEAFF

j_call: TRBJ2-4
d_call: TRBD1
v_call: TRBV3-1/TRBV3-2
clone_size: -
cdr3_nt: TGTGCCAGCAGCCTCTCCATTGGGACAGGGTTTTGGAACATTCAGTACTTC
cdr3_aa: CASSLSIGTGFWNIQYF

j_call: TRBJ2-1
d_call: -
v_call: TRBV4-1
clone_size: -
cdr3_nt: TGCGCCAGCAGCCCCGGGGATTACAATGAGCAGTTCTTC
cdr3_aa: CASSPGDYNEQFF

j_call: TRBJ2-7
d_call: TRBD1
v_call: TRBV7-6
clone_size: -
cdr3_nt: TGTGCCAGCAGCCCTTTGATAGTGGGACAGGGGATACCCGAGCAGTACTTC
cdr3_aa: CASSPLIVGQGIPEQYF

j_call: TRBJ2-1
d_call: -
v_call: TRBV7-6
clone_size: -
cdr3_nt: TGTGCCAGCAGCTTAGCGGTAGCGATAACCTACAATGAGCAGTTCTTC
cdr3_aa: CASSLAVAITYNEQFF

j_call: TRBJ2-7
d_call: TRBD2
v_call: TRBV28
clone_size: -
cdr3_nt: TGTGCCAGCAGTTCCTTAGCGGGAGTGGAAAGGTACGAGCAGTACTTC
cdr3_aa: CASSSLAGVERYEQYF

j_call: TRBJ1-6
d_call: -
v_call: TRBV27
clone_size: few
cdr3_nt: TGTGCCAGCAGTCAGGGCGGTAATTCACCCCTCCACTTT
cdr3_aa: CASSQGGNSPLHF

j_call: TRBJ1-5
d_call: TRBD1
v_call: TRBV7-8
clone_size: -
cdr3_nt: TGTGCCAGCAGCTTAGAGGGACAGATTAATCAGCCCCAGCATTTT
cdr3_aa: CASSLEGQINQPQHF

j_call: TRBJ2-1
d_call: TRBD2
v_call: TRBV6-5
clone_size: -
cdr3_nt: TGTGCCTTCTTGAGGGTAGCGGGAACGAATGAGCAGTTCTTC
cdr3_aa: CAFLRVAGTNEQFF

j_call: TRBJ2-7
d_call: TRBD2
v_call: TRBV3-1/TRBV3-2
clone_size: -
cdr3_nt: TGTGCCAGCAGCCAGATTAGCGGGAGTGGTGAGCAGTACTTC
cdr3_aa: CASSQISGSGEQYF

j_call: TRBJ2-7
d_call: TRBD1
v_call: TRBV5-1
clone_size: -
cdr3_nt: TGCGCCAGCAGCTCGGGGGACAGGAGCCACGAGCAGTACTTC
cdr3_aa: CASSSGDRSHEQYF

j_call: TRBJ2-1
d_call: TRBD2
v_call: TRBV13
clone_size: -
cdr3_nt: TGTGCCAGCAGCCTACCGGGACTAGCGTCCTACAATGAGCAGTTCTTC
cdr3_aa: CASSLPGLASYNEQFF

j_call: TRBJ1-1
d_call: -
v_call: TRBV7-8
clone_size: once
cdr3_nt: TGTGCCAGCAGCCTCGGAGGGTTGCTAATCACTGAAGCTTTCTTT
cdr3_aa: CASSLGGLLITEAFF

j_call: TRBJ2-7
d_call: TRBD1
v_call: TRBV9
clone_size: -
cdr3_nt: TGTGCCAGCAGCGCCCGGACAGGGCTTTCCTACGAGCAGTACTTC
cdr3_aa: CASSARTGLSYEQYF

j_call: TRBJ2-1
d_call: -
v_call: TRBV20-1
clone_size: -
cdr3_nt: TGCAGTGCTCCCTCCCGTTACGGGCAGTTCTTC
cdr3_aa: CSAPSRYGQFF

j_call: TRBJ2-7
d_call: TRBD1
v_call: TRBV27
clone_size: -
cdr3_nt: TGTGCCAGCAGTTCCGGGACAGTGACCTACGAGCAGTACTTC
cdr3_aa: CASSSGTVTYEQYF

j_call: TRBJ2-7
d_call: TRBD2
v_call: TRBV5-1
clone_size: -
cdr3_nt: TGCGCCAGCAGCGTAACGGGACTAGCGGGCTACGAGCAGTACTTC
cdr3_aa: CASSVTGLAGYEQYF

j_call: TRBJ2-7
d_call: -
v_call: TRBV3-1/TRBV3-2
clone_size: -
cdr3_nt: TGTGCCAGCAGCTCTCGGACACCCCGGGCCGAGCAGTACTTC
cdr3_aa: CASSSRTPRAEQYF

j_call: TRBJ2-5
d_call: TRBD2
v_call: TRBV19
clone_size: -
cdr3_nt: TGTGCCAGTAGTATTGTAGCGGGAGGGCAGGAGACCCAGTACTTC
cdr3_aa: CASSIVAGGQETQYF

j_call: TRBJ1-5
d_call: -
v_call: TRBV6-5
clone_size: few
cdr3_nt: TGTGCCAGCAGAAAAGACTCGGGGGGCAATCAGCCCCAGCATTTT
cdr3_aa: CASRKDSGGNQPQHF

j_call: TRBJ2-3
d_call: -
v_call: TRBV10-3
clone_size: -
cdr3_nt: TGTGCCATCAGTGCAGACACAGATACGCAGTATTTT
cdr3_aa: CAISADTDTQYF

j_call: TRBJ1-1
d_call: TRBD1
v_call: TRBV5-6
clone_size: -
cdr3_nt: TGTGCCAGCAGCTTGGACAGGGGGCGCATTATGAACACTGAAGCTTTCTTT
cdr3_aa: CASSLDRGRIMNTEAFF